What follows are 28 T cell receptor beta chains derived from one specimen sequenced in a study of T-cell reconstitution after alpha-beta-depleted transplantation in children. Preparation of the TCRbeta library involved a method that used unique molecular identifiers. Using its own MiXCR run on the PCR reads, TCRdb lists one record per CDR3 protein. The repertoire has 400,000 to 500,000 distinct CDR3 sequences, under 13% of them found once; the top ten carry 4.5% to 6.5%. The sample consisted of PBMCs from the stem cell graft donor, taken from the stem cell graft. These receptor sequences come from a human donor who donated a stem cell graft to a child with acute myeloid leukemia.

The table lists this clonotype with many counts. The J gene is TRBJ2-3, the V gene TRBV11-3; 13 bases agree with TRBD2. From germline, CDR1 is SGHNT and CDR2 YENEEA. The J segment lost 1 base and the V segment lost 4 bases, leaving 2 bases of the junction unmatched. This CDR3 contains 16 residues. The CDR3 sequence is CASSSGTSGGTDTQYF. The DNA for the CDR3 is TGTGCCAGCAGCTCCGGGACTAGCGGGGGCACAGATACGCAGTATTTT. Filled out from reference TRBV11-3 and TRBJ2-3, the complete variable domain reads EAGVVQSPRYKIIEKKQPVAFWCNPISGHNTLYWYLQNLGQGPELLIRYENEEAVDDSQLPKDRFSAERLKGVDSTLKIQPAELGDSAVYLCASSSGTSGGTDTQYFGPGTRLTVL.

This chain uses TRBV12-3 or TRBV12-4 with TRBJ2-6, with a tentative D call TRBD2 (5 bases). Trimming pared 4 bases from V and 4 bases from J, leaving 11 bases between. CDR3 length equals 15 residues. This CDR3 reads CASSSGVTGANVLTF. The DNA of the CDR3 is TGTGCCAGCAGTTCCGGGGTTACCGGGGCCAACGTCCTGACTTTC.

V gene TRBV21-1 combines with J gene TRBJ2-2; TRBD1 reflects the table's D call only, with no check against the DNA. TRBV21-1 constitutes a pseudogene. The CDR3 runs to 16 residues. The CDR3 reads CASARYGTANTGELFF. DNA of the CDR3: TGTGCCAGCGCTCGATACGGGACAGCGAACACCGGGGAGCTGTTTTTT.

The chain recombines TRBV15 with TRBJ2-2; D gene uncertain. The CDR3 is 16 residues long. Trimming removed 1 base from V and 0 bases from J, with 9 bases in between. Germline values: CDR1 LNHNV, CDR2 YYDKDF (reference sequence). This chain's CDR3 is CATSRVPVANTGELFF. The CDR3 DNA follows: TGTGCCACCAGCAGAGTACCGGTCGCGAACACCGGGGAGCTGTTTTTT.

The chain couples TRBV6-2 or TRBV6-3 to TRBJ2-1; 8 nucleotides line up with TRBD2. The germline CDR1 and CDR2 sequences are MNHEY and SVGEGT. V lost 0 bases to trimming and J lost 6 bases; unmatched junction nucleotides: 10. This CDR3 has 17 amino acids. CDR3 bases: TGTGCCAGCAGTTACTCCCGTTCCAGCGGGGGCTTCAATGAGCAGTTCTTC. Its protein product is CASSYSRSSGGFNEQFF.

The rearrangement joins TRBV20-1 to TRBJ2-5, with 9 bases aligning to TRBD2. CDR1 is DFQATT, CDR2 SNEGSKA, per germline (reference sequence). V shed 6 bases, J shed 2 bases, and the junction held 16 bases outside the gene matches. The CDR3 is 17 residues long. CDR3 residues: CSAERGVTRQNQETQYF. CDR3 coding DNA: TGCAGTGCGGAGCGGGGGGTCACGAGACAGAATCAAGAGACCCAGTACTTC.

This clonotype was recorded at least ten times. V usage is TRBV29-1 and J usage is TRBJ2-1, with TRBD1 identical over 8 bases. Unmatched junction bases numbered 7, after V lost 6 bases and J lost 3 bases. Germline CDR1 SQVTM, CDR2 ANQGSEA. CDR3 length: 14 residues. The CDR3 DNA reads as TGCAGCGTAGTGACAGGGGATATCTACAATGAGCAGTTCTTC. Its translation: CSVVTGDIYNEQFF.

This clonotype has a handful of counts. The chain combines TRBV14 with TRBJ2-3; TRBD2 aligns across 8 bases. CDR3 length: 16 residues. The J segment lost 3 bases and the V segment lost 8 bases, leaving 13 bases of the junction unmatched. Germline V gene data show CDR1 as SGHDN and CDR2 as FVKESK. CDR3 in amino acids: CASQTSPAGVTDTQYF. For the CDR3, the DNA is TGTGCCAGCCAGACTTCACCAGCGGGGGTAACAGATACGCAGTATTTT.

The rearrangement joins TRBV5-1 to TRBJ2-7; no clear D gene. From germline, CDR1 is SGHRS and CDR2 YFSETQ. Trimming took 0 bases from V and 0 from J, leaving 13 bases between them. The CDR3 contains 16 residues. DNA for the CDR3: TGCGCCAGCAGCTTGGCAGTAGCCTCCCGCTCCTACGAGCAGTACTTC. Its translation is CASSLAVASRSYEQYF. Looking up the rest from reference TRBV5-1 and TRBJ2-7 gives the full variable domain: KAGVTQTPRYLIKTRGQQVTLSCSPISGHRSVSWYQQTPGQGLQFLFEYFSETQRNKGNFPGRFSGRQFSNSRSEMNVSTLELGDSALYLCASSLAVASRSYEQYFGPGTRLTVT.

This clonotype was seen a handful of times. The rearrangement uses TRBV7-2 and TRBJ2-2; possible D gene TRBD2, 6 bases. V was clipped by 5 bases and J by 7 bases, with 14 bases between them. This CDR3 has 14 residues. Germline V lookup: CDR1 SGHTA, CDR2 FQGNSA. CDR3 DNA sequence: TGTGCCAGCAGCCCCCGACTAGATGGCGGGGAGCTGTTTTTT. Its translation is CASSPRLDGGELFF.

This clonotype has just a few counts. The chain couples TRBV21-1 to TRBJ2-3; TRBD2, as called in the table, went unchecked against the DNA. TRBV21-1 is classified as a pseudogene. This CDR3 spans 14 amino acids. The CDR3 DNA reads TGTGCCAGCAGCAAAGCTAGACCCGGGACACGGCAGTATTTT. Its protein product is CASSKARPGTRQYF.

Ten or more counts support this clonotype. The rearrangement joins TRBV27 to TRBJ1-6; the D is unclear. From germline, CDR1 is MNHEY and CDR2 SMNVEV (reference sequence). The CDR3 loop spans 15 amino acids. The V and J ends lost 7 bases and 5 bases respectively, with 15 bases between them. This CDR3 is CASMPAGANNSPLHF. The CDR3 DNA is TGTGCCAGCATGCCGGCGGGCGCGAATAATTCACCCCTCCACTTT.

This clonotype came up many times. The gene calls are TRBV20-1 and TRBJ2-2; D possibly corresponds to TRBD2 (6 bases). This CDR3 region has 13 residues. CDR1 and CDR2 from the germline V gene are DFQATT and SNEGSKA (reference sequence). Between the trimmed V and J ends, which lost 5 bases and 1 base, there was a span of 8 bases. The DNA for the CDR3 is TGCAGTGCTGGGGGGATGAACACCGGGGAGCTGTTTTTT. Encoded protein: CSAGGMNTGELFF.

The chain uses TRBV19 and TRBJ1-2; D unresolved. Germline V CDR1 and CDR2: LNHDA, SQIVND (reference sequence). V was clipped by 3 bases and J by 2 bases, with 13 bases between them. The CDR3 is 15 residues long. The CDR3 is CASSIPGEANYGYTF. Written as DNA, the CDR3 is TGTGCCAGTAGTATCCCCGGGGAAGCGAACTATGGCTACACCTTC.

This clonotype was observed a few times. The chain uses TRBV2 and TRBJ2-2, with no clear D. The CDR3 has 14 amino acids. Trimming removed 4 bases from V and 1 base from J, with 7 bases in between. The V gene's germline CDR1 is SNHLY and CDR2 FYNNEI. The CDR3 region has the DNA TGTGCCAGCAGTGGAGAAAAGAACACCGGGGAGCTGTTTTTT. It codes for CASSGEKNTGELFF.

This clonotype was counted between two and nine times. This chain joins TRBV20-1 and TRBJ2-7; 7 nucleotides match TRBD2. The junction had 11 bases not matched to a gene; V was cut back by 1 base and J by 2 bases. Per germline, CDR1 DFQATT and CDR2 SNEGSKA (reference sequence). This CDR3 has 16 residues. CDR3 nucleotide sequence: TGCAGTGCTAGAGGACCCCGGGGGAGGGGTGCCTACGAGCAGTACTTC. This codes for CSARGPRGRGAYEQYF.

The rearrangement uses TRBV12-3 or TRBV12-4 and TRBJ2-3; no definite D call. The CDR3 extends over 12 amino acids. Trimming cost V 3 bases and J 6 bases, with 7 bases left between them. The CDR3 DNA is TGTGCCAGCAGTTTCCCCCGGGATACGCAGTATTTT. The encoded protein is CASSFPRDTQYF.

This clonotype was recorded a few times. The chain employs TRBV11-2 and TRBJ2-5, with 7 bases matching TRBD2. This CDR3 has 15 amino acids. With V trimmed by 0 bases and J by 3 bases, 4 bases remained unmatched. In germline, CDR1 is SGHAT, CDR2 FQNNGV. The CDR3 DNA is TGTGCCAGCAGCTTAGAGACTAGCAGTGAAGAGACCCAGTACTTC. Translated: CASSLETSSEETQYF.

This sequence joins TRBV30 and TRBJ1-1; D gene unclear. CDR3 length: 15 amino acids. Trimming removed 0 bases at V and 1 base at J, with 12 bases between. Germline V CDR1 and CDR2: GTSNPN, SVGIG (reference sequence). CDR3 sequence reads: CAWSVEVRANTEAFF. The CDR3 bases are TGTGCCTGGAGTGTAGAAGTCCGGGCGAACACTGAAGCTTTCTTT. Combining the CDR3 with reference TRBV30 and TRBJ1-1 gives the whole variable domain SQTIHQWPATLVQPVGSPLSLECTVEGTSNPNLYWYRQAAGRGLQLLFYSVGIGQISSEVPQNLSASRPQDRQFILSSKKLLLSDSGFYLCAWSVEVRANTEAFFGQGTRLTVV.

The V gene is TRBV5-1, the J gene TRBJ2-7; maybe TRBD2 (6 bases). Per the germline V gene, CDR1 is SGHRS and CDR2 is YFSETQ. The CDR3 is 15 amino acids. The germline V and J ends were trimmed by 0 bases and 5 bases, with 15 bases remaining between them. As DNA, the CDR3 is TGCGCCAGCAGCTTGGAGTGGGGACTGGATAACGAGCAGTACTTC. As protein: CASSLEWGLDNEQYF.

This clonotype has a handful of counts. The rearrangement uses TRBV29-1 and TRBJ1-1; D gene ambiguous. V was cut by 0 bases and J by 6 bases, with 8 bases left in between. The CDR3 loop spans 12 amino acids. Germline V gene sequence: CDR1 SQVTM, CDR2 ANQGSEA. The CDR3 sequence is CSVEENVAEAFF. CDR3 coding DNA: TGCAGCGTTGAAGAGAACGTCGCTGAAGCTTTCTTT.

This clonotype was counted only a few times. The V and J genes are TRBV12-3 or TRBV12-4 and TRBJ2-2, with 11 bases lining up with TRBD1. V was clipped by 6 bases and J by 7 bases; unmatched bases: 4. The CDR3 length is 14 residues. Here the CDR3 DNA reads TGTGCCAGCAGAGGACAGGGGGCAGGCGGGGAGCTGTTTTTT. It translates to CASRGQGAGGELFF.

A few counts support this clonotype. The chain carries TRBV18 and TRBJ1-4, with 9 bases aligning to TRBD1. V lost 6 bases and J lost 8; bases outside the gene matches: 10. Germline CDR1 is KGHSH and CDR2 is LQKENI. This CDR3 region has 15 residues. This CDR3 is CASSVPGQGGEKLFF. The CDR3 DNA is TGTGCCAGCTCGGTACCGGGACAGGGTGGAGAAAAACTGTTTTTT.

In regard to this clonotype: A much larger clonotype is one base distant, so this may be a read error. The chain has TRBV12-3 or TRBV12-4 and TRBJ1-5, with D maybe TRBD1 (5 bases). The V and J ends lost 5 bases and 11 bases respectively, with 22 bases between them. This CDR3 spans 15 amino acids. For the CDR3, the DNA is TGTGCCAGCAGTCCTCAGGACAAATCGATCTCAGCCCAGCATTTT. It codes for CASSPQDKSISAQHF.

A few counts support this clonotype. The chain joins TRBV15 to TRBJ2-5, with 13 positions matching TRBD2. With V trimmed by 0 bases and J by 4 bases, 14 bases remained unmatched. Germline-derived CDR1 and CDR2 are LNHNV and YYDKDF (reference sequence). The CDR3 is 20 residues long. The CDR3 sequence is CATSRDPGLAGARQGETQYF. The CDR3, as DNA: TGTGCCACCAGCAGAGATCCAGGACTAGCGGGGGCGCGGCAGGGAGAGACCCAGTACTTC.

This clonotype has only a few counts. Written as DNA, the CDR3 is TGTGCTAGTGGTATAAGGCCGAACACCGGGGAGCTGTTTTTT. Its protein product is CASGIRPNTGELFF. This chain uses TRBV12-5 with TRBJ2-2, with unresolved D. This CDR3 contains 14 residues. The ends were cut back, 5 bases at V and 0 bases at J, with 7 bases in the middle. Per germline, CDR1 LGHNT and CDR2 FRNRAP. The full variable domain, its missing parts supplied by reference TRBV12-5 and TRBJ2-2, is DARVTQTPRHKVTEMGQEVTMRCQPILGHNTVFWYRQTMMQGLELLAYFRNRAPLDDSGMPKDRFSAEMPDATLATLKIQPSEPRDSAVYFCASGIRPNTGELFFGEGSRLTVL.

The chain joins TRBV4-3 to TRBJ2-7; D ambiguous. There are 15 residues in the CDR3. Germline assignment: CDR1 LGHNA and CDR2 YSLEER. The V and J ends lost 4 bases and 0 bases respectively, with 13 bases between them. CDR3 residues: CASSPRVYSSYEQYF. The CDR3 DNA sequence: TGCGCCAGCAGCCCCCGGGTTTATAGCTCCTACGAGCAGTACTTC.

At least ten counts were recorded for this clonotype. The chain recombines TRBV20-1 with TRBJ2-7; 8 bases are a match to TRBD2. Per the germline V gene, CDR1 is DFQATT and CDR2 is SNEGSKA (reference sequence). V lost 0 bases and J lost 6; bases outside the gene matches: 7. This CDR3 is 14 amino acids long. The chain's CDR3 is CSARDGGRRSEQYF. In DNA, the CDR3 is TGCAGTGCTAGAGACGGCGGGAGGAGGAGCGAGCAGTACTTC.